This is a list of T cell receptor beta chains from one sample in a study of blood T cells in healthy people across ages. MiXCR, applied by TCRdb to the 5' RACE reads, yields one record per CDR3 protein. The data show 2 million or so distinct CDR3 sequences, roughly 52% seen once. Sequencing was done on a sample of blood. Receptor source: a middle-aged woman in good health. The CDR3 runs from the conserved cysteine through the conserved F or W. A D gene is named only where the DNA matches it firmly. The listing skips clone size in some rows; elsewhere it reads once, few, many or a size class.

size,V,D,J,CDR3,DNA
NA,TRBV29-1,TRBD1,TRBJ2-5,CSVGQPGAQYF,TGCAGCGTGGGACAGCCCGGGGCCCAGTACTTC
NA,TRBV7-2,TRBD1,TRBJ1-2,CTSSLTGDYGYTF,TGTACCAGCAGCTTGACAGGGGACTATGGCTACACCTTC
once,TRBV7-2,NA,TRBJ1-4,CVSSLESGWNEKLFF,TGTGTCAGCAGCTTAGAATCTGGGTGGAATGAAAAACTGTTTTTT
NA,TRBV4-3,NA,TRBJ1-6,CASSQDRVLDNSPLHF,TGCGCCAGCAGCCAAGATCGGGTCCTGGATAATTCACCCCTCCACTTT
NA,TRBV5-1,TRBD2,TRBJ2-2,CASSPLGLAGGTNTGELFF,TGCGCCAGCAGCCCACTGGGACTAGCGGGGGGAACGAACACCGGGGAGCTGTTTTTT
NA,TRBV5-1,TRBD1,TRBJ1-1,CASSLATGVVNTEAFF,TGCGCCAGCAGCTTAGCGACAGGGGTGGTGAACACTGAAGCTTTCTTT
few,TRBV5-1,NA,TRBJ2-1,CASSILQGRGRYNEQFF,TGCGCCAGCAGCATACTCCAAGGGAGGGGGCGATACAATGAGCAGTTCTTC
NA,TRBV11-2,TRBD2,TRBJ2-1,CASSPLGGMIDEQFF,TGTGCCAGCAGCCCCCTGGGGGGGATGATCGATGAGCAGTTCTTC
NA,TRBV12-3/TRBV12-4,NA,TRBJ1-1,CASNPEGRVTEAFF,TGTGCCAGCAACCCAGAAGGGAGGGTGACTGAAGCTTTCTTT
few,TRBV6-1,NA,TRBJ2-7,CASSDWAESYEQYF,TGTGCCAGCAGTGACTGGGCGGAGTCCTACGAGCAGTACTTC
few,TRBV10-3,NA,TRBJ2-5,CAISESVAETQYF,TGTGCCATCAGTGAGTCAGTGGCTGAGACCCAGTACTTC
NA,TRBV6-2/TRBV6-3,TRBD2,TRBJ2-6,CASSRAGTTGANVLTF,TGTGCCAGCAGCCGTGCCGGGACTACAGGGGCCAACGTCCTGACTTTC
few,TRBV7-2,NA,TRBJ2-4,CASSLRPGDIQYF,TGTGCCAGCAGCTTAAGGCCAGGGGACATTCAGTACTTC
few,TRBV6-1,NA,TRBJ2-3,CASKFGETSTDTQYF,TGTGCCAGCAAATTCGGGGAGACTAGCACAGATACGCAGTATTTT
NA,TRBV4-3,NA,TRBJ2-3,CASSQGGKGRADTQYF,TGCGCCAGCAGCCAAGGAGGTAAAGGTAGAGCAGATACGCAGTATTTT
NA,TRBV12-3/TRBV12-4,TRBD1,TRBJ2-4,CASRNPGGRAKNIQYF,TGTGCCAGCAGAAATCCAGGGGGTAGGGCCAAAAACATTCAGTACTTC
many,TRBV2,NA,TRBJ2-3,CASRGDTQYF,TGTGCCAGCAGAGGAGATACGCAGTATTTT
NA,TRBV7-2,NA,TRBJ2-3,CASSSWGQGGTQYF,TGTGCCAGCAGCTCTTGGGGCCAGGGGGGGACGCAGTATTTT
few,TRBV4-1,TRBD1,TRBJ2-3,CASRRQGSDTQYF,TGCGCCAGCAGACGACAGGGGTCAGATACGCAGTATTTT
NA,TRBV6-2/TRBV6-3,TRBD1,TRBJ2-7,CASSYFATGGYYEQYF,TGTGCCAGCAGTTACTTCGCGACAGGGGGGTACTACGAGCAGTACTTC